This T cell receptor (beta chain) was sequenced during a study of beta chain features in type 1 diabetes. All of the isolated RNA was reverse transcribed, so expressed TCRB transcripts were sequenced. The data were produced by immunoSEQ multiplex PCR, yet TCRdb's version contains in-frame clones alone and is incomplete. Of hundreds of thousands of clones in the sample, about 15% are singletons; the top ten hold 0.03% to 0.04%. The germline gives CDR1 SEHNR, CDR2 FQNEAQ (reference sequence). The CDR3 extends over 14 amino acids. V was trimmed by 1 base and J by 1 base, leaving 8 bases between them. Remarks on this clone: Its antigen is not identified.

Study-level findings and limits: TCRB CDR3s were moderately but significantly shorter in Type 1 diabetes patients in all four CD4+ subsets. An over-representation of cells with high TCR expression could result from cDNA sequencing.

The chain couples TRBV7-9 to TRBJ2-7; perhaps TRBD2 as D (5 bases). The sample was naive CD4+ T cells from blood. This receptor was obtained from a man in his thirties or forties in good health. The CDR3 here is CASSLGGISYEQYF. CDR3 in DNA: TGTGCCAGCAGCTTAGGAGGGATTTCCTACGAGCAGTACTTC.